The 30 T cell receptor beta chains below all came from one sample that was sequenced in a study of blood T cell repertoires in COVID-19. The data were produced by immunoSEQ multiplex PCR, yet TCRdb's version contains in-frame clones alone and is incomplete. Of about 150,000 clones in the sample, about four fifths were seen once. The sequenced material came from peripheral blood. Receptors were obtained from an older man who had recovered from COVID-19.

V is TRBV7-6 and J is TRBJ2-1; the match to TRBD2 covers 10 bases. CDR3 size: 20 residues. The junction had 19 bases not matched to a gene; V was cut back by 3 bases and J by 5 bases. CDR1 SGHVS and CDR2 FNYEAQ come from the germline V gene. In DNA form, the CDR3 reads TGTGCCAGCAGCTTTGAGAGTTTTCGAGGTAGCGGGAGGTTCAACAATGAGCAGTTCTTC. This gives the protein CASSFESFRGSGRFNNEQFF.

The V and J genes are TRBV5-6 and TRBJ1-2; a possible D gene is TRBD1 (6 bases). Trimming removed 3 bases from V and 4 bases from J, with 13 bases in between. This CDR3 region has 14 residues. Germline V gene data show CDR1 as SGHDT and CDR2 as YYEEEE. The CDR3 DNA follows: TGTGCCAGCAGCTCACCCACAGGGATCTATGGCTACACCTTC. This encodes CASSSPTGIYGYTF.

The chain uses TRBV25-1 and TRBJ1-2; 10 bases line up with TRBD1. CDR1 MGHDK and CDR2 SYGVNS come from the germline V gene. CDR3 length equals 14 residues. Trimming removed 5 bases from V and 8 bases from J; junction bases left unmatched: 8. The CDR3: CASSTGTGASGYTF. The CDR3, as DNA: TGTGCCAGCAGTACCGGGACAGGGGCCTCCGGCTACACCTTC.

The J gene is TRBJ2-3, the V gene TRBV24-1, with TRBD1 identical over 8 bases. The V segment lost 4 bases and the J segment 6 bases; nucleotides outside the gene matches: 11. Germline V gene data show CDR1 as KGHDR and CDR2 as SFDVKD. The CDR3 loop spans 16 amino acids. CDR3 nucleotides: TGTGCCACCAGTGACCGGGACAGGCGGGGTTTCGATACGCAGTATTTT. This gives the protein CATSDRDRRGFDTQYF.

There are a few counts of this clone. The V call is TRBV5-4, the J call TRBJ1-1; 7 bases line up with TRBD1. J lost 5 bases, V lost 2 bases, and 6 bases had no gene match. This CDR3 has 14 residues. Germline V lookup: CDR1 SGHNT, CDR2 YYREEE (reference sequence). CDR3 protein: CASSFVGQQTEAFF. In DNA form, the CDR3 reads TGTGCCAGCAGCTTTGTGGGACAGCAGACTGAAGCTTTCTTT.

This clone has a count of ten or more. The chain joins TRBV7-8 to TRBJ1-1; D unclear. V lost 2 bases and J lost 1, with 5 bases in between. The CDR3 totals 13 residues. Germline lookup yields CDR1 SGHVS and CDR2 FQNEAQ. The CDR3 nucleotides read TGTGCCAGCAGCTTATACGGGAACACTGAAGCTTTCTTT. Translation: CASSLYGNTEAFF. Based on the CDR3 plus reference TRBV7-8 and TRBJ1-1, the full variable domain is GAGVSQSPRYKVAKRGQDVALRCDPISGHVSLFWYQQALGQGPEFLTYFQNEAQLDKSGLPSDRFFAERPEGSVSTLKIQRTQQEDSAVYLCASSLYGNTEAFFGQGTRLTVV.

The chain is built from TRBV19 and TRBJ2-1; TRBD2 is a possible D gene (6 bases). The germline V gene encodes CDR1 LNHDA and CDR2 SQIVND (reference sequence). Trimming stripped 5 bases from V and 0 bases from J, with 17 bases between. This CDR3 contains 17 residues. Written as DNA, the CDR3 is TGTGCCAGTAGTCCCGTGGGCGGGCGGGGCTCCTACAATGAGCAGTTCTTC. It is translated as CASSPVGGRGSYNEQFF.

The chain combines TRBV2 with TRBJ1-1; no reliable D call. Germline values: CDR1 SNHLY, CDR2 FYNNEI. The V end was cut by 7 bases, the J end by 7 bases, with 22 bases between. The CDR3 spans 15 residues. The CDR3 DNA reads TGTGCCAGCACCGGGAGCTCCCGGGGTACGGGTGAAGCTTTCTTT. Amino acid sequence: CASTGSSRGTGEAFF.

This clone was detected a few times. V usage is TRBV10-2 and J usage is TRBJ2-3; the match to TRBD2 covers 13 bases. After removal of 7 bases from V and 0 bases from J, the junction contained 7 bases not matched to a gene. The CDR3 length is 17 residues. CDR1 and CDR2 from the germline V gene are WSHSY and SAAADI. CDR3 sequence: CASTTSGGRISTDTQYF. DNA of the CDR3: TGCGCCAGCACGACTAGCGGGGGGCGAATTAGCACAGATACGCAGTATTTT.

This sequence joins TRBV2 and TRBJ1-1; no clear D. The CDR3 loop spans 12 amino acids. The V end was cut by 1 base, the J end by 6 bases, with 6 bases between. The germline CDR1 and CDR2 sequences are SNHLY and FYNNEI. The CDR3 here is CASSEETAEAFF. The CDR3 DNA reads as TGTGCCAGCAGTGAAGAAACAGCTGAAGCTTTCTTT. The full variable domain, completed using reference TRBV2 and TRBJ1-1, is EPEVTQTPSHQVTQMGQEVILRCVPISNHLYFYWYRQILGQKVEFLVSFYNNEISEKSEIFDDQFSVERPDGSNFTLKIRSTKLEDSAMYFCASSEETAEAFFGQGTRLTVV.

The rearrangement uses TRBV4-1 and TRBJ1-5, with a possible D match to TRBD1 (5 bases). This CDR3 region has 15 residues. Germline lookup yields CDR1 MGHRA and CDR2 YSYEKL. Trimming removed 0 bases at V and 1 base at J, with 7 bases between. For the CDR3, the DNA is TGCGCCAGCAGCCAAGACAGGGCCAGCAATCAGCCCCAGCATTTT. It is translated as CASSQDRASNQPQHF.

The J gene is TRBJ1-2, the V gene TRBV3-1 (or the pseudogene TRBV3-2); D might be TRBD1 (6 bases). Per germline, CDR1 LGHDT and CDR2 YNNKEL (reference sequence). The V end lost 2 bases, the J end lost 5 bases, and 21 bases lay between the germline ends. The CDR3 runs to 17 residues. The CDR3 loop reads CASSQTQGDNRLYGYTF. CDR3 nucleotides: TGTGCCAGCAGCCAAACCCAAGGGGACAACCGACTGTATGGCTACACCTTC.

This clone was seen only once. The J gene is TRBJ2-2, the V gene TRBV11-3, with D perhaps matching TRBD2 (6 bases). The germline gives CDR1 SGHNT, CDR2 YENEEA. This CDR3 contains 17 residues. V lost 5 bases and J lost 3, with 19 bases in between. The CDR3 reads CASSREFGARDTGELFF. CDR3 nucleotides: TGTGCCAGCAGCCGGGAGTTCGGGGCTAGGGACACCGGGGAGCTGTTTTTT. The whole variable domain, filled in from reference TRBV11-3 and TRBJ2-2, reads EAGVVQSPRYKIIEKKQPVAFWCNPISGHNTLYWYLQNLGQGPELLIRYENEEAVDDSQLPKDRFSAERLKGVDSTLKIQPAELGDSAVYLCASSREFGARDTGELFFGEGSRLTVL.

The chain carries TRBV18 and TRBJ1-4; D is ambiguous. The CDR3 contains 17 residues. The ends were cut back, 3 bases at V and 0 bases at J, with 14 bases in the middle. The V gene's germline CDR1 is KGHSH and CDR2 LQKENI. The CDR3 loop is CASSPLGLEATNEKLFF. Written as DNA, the CDR3 is TGTGCCAGCTCACCCCTCGGGTTAGAGGCAACTAATGAAAAACTGTTTTTT.

This clone has just one count. The chain uses TRBV19 and TRBJ2-6; possible D gene TRBD1, 6 bases. From germline, CDR1 is LNHDA and CDR2 SQIVND (reference sequence). With 5 bases removed from V and 0 bases from J, the gap between germline ends came to 14 bases. The CDR3 loop spans 17 amino acids. The CDR3 nucleotides read TGTGCCAGTAGTGTACAGGGAATCATCTCTGGGGCCAACGTCCTGACTTTC. Translation gives CASSVQGIISGANVLTF.

The rearrangement uses TRBV12-3 or TRBV12-4 and TRBJ2-1, with D uncertain. V lost 3 bases and J lost 6, with 6 bases in between. The CDR3 has 12 amino acids. This CDR3 is CASSFSGNEQFF. The CDR3, as DNA: TGTGCCAGCAGTTTTAGTGGCAATGAGCAGTTCTTC.

V is TRBV6-5 and J is TRBJ2-7; 9 positions agree with TRBD1. The CDR3 has 15 amino acids. Trimming cost V 4 bases and J 2 bases; bases outside gene matches: 6. Germline V gives CDR1 MNHEY, CDR2 SVGAGI. CDR3 protein: CASSFTGGAPYEQYF. CDR3 sequence (DNA): TGTGCCAGCAGTTTTACAGGGGGCGCCCCCTACGAGCAGTACTTC.

V and J are TRBV20-1 and TRBJ2-7, with D possibly being TRBD1 (5 bases). Per the germline V gene, CDR1 is DFQATT and CDR2 is SNEGSKA (reference sequence). The germline V and J ends were trimmed by 3 bases and 6 bases, with 12 bases remaining between them. The CDR3 runs 12 residues. The CDR3 DNA reads as TGCAGTGCTAGTCAAACAGGTGGCGAGCAGTACTTC. Residues: CSASQTGGEQYF.

J is TRBJ2-2 and V is TRBV18; 8 positions match TRBD1. Germline trimming cut 5 bases from V and 0 bases from J; bases unmatched to any gene: 14. The CDR3 extends over 19 amino acids. Germline CDR1 reads KGHSH; CDR2 reads LQKENI. The CDR3 here is CASSISGTGEGTNTGELFF. CDR3 sequence (DNA): TGTGCCAGCTCAATATCCGGGACAGGAGAGGGGACGAACACCGGGGAGCTGTTTTTT.

The CDR3 region is CASSRGQGENIQYF. The CDR3 nucleotides are TGTGCCAGCAGCCGGGGACAGGGAGAAAACATTCAGTACTTC. V is TRBV11-3 and J is TRBJ2-4, with 9 bases matching TRBD1. With 5 bases clipped from V and 5 bases from J, the junction kept 4 bases outside the gene matches. Per germline, CDR1 SGHNT and CDR2 YENEEA. This CDR3 has 14 amino acids.

The V gene is TRBV10-3, the J gene TRBJ2-6, with TRBD1 as a possible D gene (5 bases). Germline CDR1 and CDR2: ENHRY and SYGVKD. The CDR3 consists of 16 residues. V was clipped by 0 bases and J by 0 bases, with 6 bases between them. The DNA for the CDR3 is TGTGCCATCAGTGAGTCGGGGCACTCTGGGGCCAACGTCCTGACTTTC. Protein sequence: CAISESGHSGANVLTF.

This clone was counted between two and nine times. The chain carries TRBV19 and TRBJ1-1; 8 nucleotides match TRBD1. The CDR3 covers 13 residues. Germline loops: CDR1 LNHDA, CDR2 SQIVND (reference sequence). V lost 5 bases, J lost 10 bases, and 9 bases stayed unmatched. This CDR3 is CASSPMTGAGAFF. The CDR3 coding sequence is TGTGCCAGTAGTCCAATGACAGGGGCTGGAGCTTTCTTT.

The CDR3 sequence: CAWKLRGSKHEQFF. In DNA, the CDR3 is TGTGCCTGGAAGCTTCGGGGGTCGAAGCATGAGCAGTTCTTC. The chain employs TRBV30 and TRBJ2-1; a possible D gene is TRBD2 (6 bases). Trimming pared 4 bases from V and 8 bases from J, leaving 18 bases between. This CDR3 is built from 14 residues. Germline V gives CDR1 GTSNPN, CDR2 SVGIG (reference sequence).

The rearrangement uses TRBV5-1 and TRBJ2-2; a possible D gene is TRBD2 (5 bases). The CDR3 consists of 13 residues. Germline V gene sequence: CDR1 SGHRS, CDR2 YFSETQ. V was shortened by 8 bases and J by 2 bases, with 10 bases between the two germline ends. CDR3 nucleotides: TGCGCCAGTACCGACTACAACACCGGGGAGCTGTTTTTT. It encodes CASTDYNTGELFF.

The gene calls are TRBV6-1 and TRBJ2-1; 11 bases fit TRBD1. The J segment lost 10 bases and the V segment lost 1 base, leaving 6 bases of the junction unmatched. The germline CDR1 and CDR2 sequences are MNHNS and SASEGT. The CDR3 is made up of 15 amino acids. The CDR3 region is CASSEVGQGVDEQFF. The CDR3 DNA reads as TGTGCCAGCAGTGAAGTGGGACAGGGGGTGGACGAGCAGTTCTTC.

The chain recombines TRBV10-3 with TRBJ2-1; TRBD2 agrees at 13 bases. V was clipped by 4 bases and J by 9 bases; unmatched bases: 6. CDR3 length: 15 residues. The germline CDR1 and CDR2 sequences are ENHRY and SYGVKD. DNA of the CDR3: TGTGCCATCAGTGGAACTAGCGGGAGGGCGAGTGAGCAGTTCTTC. This gives the protein CAISGTSGRASEQFF.

The gene calls are TRBV7-2 and TRBJ1-5; 8 bases align to TRBD1. There are 17 residues in the CDR3. Trimming cost V 5 bases and J 1 base; bases outside gene matches: 10. Germline assignment: CDR1 SGHTA and CDR2 FQGNSA. CDR3 DNA: TGTGCCAGCAGCCACCCCCCAGGGGGCGGAAGCAATCAGCCCCAGCATTTT. It is translated as CASSHPPGGGSNQPQHF.

V and J are TRBV7-2 and TRBJ1-2; D not resolved. Looked up from germline, CDR1 is SGHTA and CDR2 is FQGNSA. CDR3 length equals 14 residues. Trimming removed 4 bases from V and 2 bases from J, with 11 bases in between. This CDR3 is CASSSEGINYGYTF. The CDR3 DNA reads as TGTGCCAGCAGCTCCGAGGGAATAAACTATGGCTACACCTTC.

The chain carries TRBV4-2 and TRBJ2-1; 10 nucleotides line up with TRBD2. This CDR3 comprises 17 residues. The V segment lost 4 bases and the J segment 8 bases; nucleotides outside the gene matches: 14. Germline V lookup: CDR1 LGHNA, CDR2 YNFKEQ. The CDR3 DNA follows: TGTGCCAGCAGCCCGTCCAAAGGCCTAGCGGGAGCCGATGAGCAGTTCTTC. It codes for CASSPSKGLAGADEQFF.

This clone turned up a few times. The chain carries TRBV3-1 (or the pseudogene TRBV3-2) and TRBJ1-2; no clear D gene. The V and J ends lost 4 bases and 6 bases respectively, with 15 bases between them. The CDR3 has 14 residues. Germline-derived CDR1 and CDR2 are LGHDT and YNNKEL (reference sequence). The DNA for the CDR3 is TGTGCCAGCAGCCTAGAAGGGAGTTACGATGGCTACACCTTC. Its protein is CASSLEGSYDGYTF.